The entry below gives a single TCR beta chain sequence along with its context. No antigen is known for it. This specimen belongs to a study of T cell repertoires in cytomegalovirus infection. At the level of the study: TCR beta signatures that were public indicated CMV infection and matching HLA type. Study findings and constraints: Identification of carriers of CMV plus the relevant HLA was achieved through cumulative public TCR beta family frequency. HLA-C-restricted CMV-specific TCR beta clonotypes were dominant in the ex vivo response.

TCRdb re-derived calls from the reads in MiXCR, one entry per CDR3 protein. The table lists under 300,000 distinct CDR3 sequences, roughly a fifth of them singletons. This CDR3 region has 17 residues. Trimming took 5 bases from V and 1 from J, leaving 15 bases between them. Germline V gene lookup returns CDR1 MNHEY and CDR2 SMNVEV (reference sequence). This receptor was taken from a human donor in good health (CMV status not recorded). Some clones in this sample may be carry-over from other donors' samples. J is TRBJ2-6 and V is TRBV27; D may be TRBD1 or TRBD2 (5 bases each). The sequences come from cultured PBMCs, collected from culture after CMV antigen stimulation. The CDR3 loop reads CASSLQVGDSGANVLTF. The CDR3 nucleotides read TGTGCCAGCAGTCTCCAGGTGGGGGATTCTGGGGCCAACGTCCTGACTTTC.